The subject of this entry is one T cell receptor (beta chain). This may arise from a read error, as a much more abundant clone is one base away. The data derive from a study of blood T cells in healthy people across ages. The germline gives CDR1 DFQATT, CDR2 SNEGSKA (reference sequence). Unmatched junction bases numbered 11, after V lost 3 bases and J lost 4 bases. The CDR3 length is 16 residues. A second PCR, run for roughly 7 to 12 cycles, used a sample-barcoded 5' primer plus a J-beta primer mix. TCRdb ran MiXCR on the 5' RACE reads and lists one entry per CDR3 protein. In the table there are about 1.6 million distinct CDR3 sequences, about 32% of which are singletons.

Sequenced sample: blood. The TCR was taken from a woman aged 25 to 39 in good health. The chain is built from TRBV20-1 and TRBJ2-5; 10 positions agree with TRBD2. Here the CDR3 reads CSARGTSERAGETQYF. Written as DNA, the CDR3 is TGCAGTGCTAGGGGGACTAGCGAGAGGGCCGGAGAGACCCAGTACTTC.